This T cell receptor beta chain was sequenced in a study of T cells in Graves' hyperthyroidism and ophthalmopathy. RNA transcripts gave rise to amplified TCR beta CDR3 regions. The study used the HTBI primer set for a first-round RT-PCR of the TCR CDR3. MiXCR, run by TCRdb on the multiplex PCR reads, gives a single entry per CDR3 protein. The data hold about 520,000 distinct CDR3 sequences, with around 22% observed a single time. Whole-study results and caveats: Stable hyperthyroidism and ophthalmopathy were separated using 13 V-J signatures.

This clonotype was detected ten times or more. The antigen is undetermined. Sequences were obtained from blood. The sequence derives from a woman aged 30 to 39 with Graves' ophthalmopathy.

The DNA for the CDR3 is TGTGCCAGCAGCTTAGTTTGGGGGCAGAACACTGAAGCTTTCTTT. Residues: CASSLVWGQNTEAFF. This sequence joins TRBV7-9 and TRBJ1-1; weak D call: TRBD1 (6 bases). Germline V gene lookup returns CDR1 SEHNR and CDR2 FQNEAQ (reference sequence). This CDR3 is built from 15 residues. The V and J ends lost 1 base and 1 base respectively, with 10 bases between them.